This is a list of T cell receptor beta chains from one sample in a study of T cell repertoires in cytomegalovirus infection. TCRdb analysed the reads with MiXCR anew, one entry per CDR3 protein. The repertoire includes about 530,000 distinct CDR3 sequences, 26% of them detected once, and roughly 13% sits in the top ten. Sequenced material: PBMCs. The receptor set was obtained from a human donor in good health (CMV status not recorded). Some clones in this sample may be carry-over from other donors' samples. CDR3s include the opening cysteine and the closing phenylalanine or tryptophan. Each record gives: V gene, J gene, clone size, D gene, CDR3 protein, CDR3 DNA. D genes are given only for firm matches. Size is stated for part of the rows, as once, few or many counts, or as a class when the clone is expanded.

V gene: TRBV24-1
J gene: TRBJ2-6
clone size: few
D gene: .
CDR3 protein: CATSDSGISGANVLTF
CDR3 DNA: TGTGCCACCAGTGACTCAGGGATTTCTGGGGCCAACGTCCTGACTTTC

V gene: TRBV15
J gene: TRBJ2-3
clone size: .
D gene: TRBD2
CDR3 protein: CATSFRTSGVGTDTQYF
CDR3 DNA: TGTGCCACCAGCTTCCGGACTAGCGGGGTGGGCACAGATACGCAGTATTTT

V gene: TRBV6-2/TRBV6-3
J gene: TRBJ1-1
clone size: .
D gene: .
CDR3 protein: CASIQGTEAFF
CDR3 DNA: TGTGCCAGCATTCAGGGCACTGAAGCTTTCTTT

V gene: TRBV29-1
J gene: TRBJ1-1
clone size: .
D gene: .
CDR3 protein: CSVEDGGSEAFF
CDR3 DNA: TGCAGCGTTGAAGATGGCGGTTCTGAAGCTTTCTTT

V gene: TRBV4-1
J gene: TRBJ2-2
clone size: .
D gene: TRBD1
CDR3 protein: CASSLRQGRKTGELFF
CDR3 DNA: TGCGCCAGCAGCCTCAGACAGGGGCGAAAAACCGGGGAGCTGTTTTTT

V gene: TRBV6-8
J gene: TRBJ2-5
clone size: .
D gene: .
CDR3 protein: CASSSHRIRAETQYF
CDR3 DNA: TGTGCCAGCAGTTCCCATCGGATCCGGGCGGAGACCCAGTACTTC

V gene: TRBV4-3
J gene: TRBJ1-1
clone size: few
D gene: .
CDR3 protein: CATGQGNTEAFF
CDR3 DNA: TGCGCCACCGGACAAGGGAACACTGAAGCTTTCTTT

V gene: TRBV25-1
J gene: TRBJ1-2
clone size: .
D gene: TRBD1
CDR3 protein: CASFGQGDGYTF
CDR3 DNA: TGTGCCAGCTTCGGACAGGGAGATGGCTACACCTTC

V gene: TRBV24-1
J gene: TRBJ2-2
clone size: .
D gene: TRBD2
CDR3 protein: CATSDLVAGANTGELFF
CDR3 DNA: TGTGCCACCAGTGATTTAGTTGCGGGGGCGAACACCGGGGAGCTGTTTTTT

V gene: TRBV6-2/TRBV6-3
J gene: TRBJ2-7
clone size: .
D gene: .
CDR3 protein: CASSYRVGAYEQYF
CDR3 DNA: TGTGCCAGCAGTTACCGGGTAGGGGCCTACGAGCAGTACTTC

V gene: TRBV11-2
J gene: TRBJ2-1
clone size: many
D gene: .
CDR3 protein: CASSPGGGAAPVNPNEQFF
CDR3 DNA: TGTGCCAGCAGCCCGGGTGGGGGGGCGGCCCCAGTGAACCCCAATGAGCAGTTCTTC

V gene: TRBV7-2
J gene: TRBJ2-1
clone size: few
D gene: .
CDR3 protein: CASRAGVNSYNEQFF
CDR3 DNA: TGTGCCAGCAGGGCCGGGGTCAACTCCTACAATGAGCAGTTCTTC

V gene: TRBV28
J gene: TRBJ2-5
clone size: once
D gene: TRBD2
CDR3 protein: CASSLLASGVVKTQYF
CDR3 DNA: TGTGCCAGCAGTTTATTGGCTAGCGGGGTAGTAAAGACCCAGTACTTC

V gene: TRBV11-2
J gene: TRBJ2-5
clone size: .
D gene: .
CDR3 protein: CASSLTPGPQETQYF
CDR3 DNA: TGTGCCAGCAGCCTGACCCCGGGACCCCAAGAGACCCAGTACTTC

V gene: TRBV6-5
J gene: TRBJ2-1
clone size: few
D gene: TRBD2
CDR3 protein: CASSYSGTSSSNEQFF
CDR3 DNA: TGTGCCAGCAGTTACTCCGGGACTAGCTCATCCAATGAGCAGTTCTTC

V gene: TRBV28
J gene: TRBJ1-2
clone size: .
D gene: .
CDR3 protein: CASTDEGGGSYGYTF
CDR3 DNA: TGTGCCAGCACCGACGAAGGGGGGGGCAGCTATGGCTACACCTTC

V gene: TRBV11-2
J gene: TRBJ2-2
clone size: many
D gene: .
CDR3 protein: CASRPPGQTNTGELFF
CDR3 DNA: TGTGCCAGCAGGCCACCGGGACAAACGAACACCGGGGAGCTGTTTTTT

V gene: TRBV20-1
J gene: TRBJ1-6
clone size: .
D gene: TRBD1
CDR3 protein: CSARGDSLNSPLHF
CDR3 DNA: TGCAGTGCTAGAGGGGACAGTCTAAATTCACCCCTCCACTTT

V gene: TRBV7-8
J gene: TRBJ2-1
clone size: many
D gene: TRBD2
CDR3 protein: CASVGGRAHEQFF
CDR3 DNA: TGTGCCAGCGTTGGGGGGAGGGCCCATGAGCAGTTCTTC

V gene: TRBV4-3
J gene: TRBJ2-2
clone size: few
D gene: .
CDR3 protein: CASSLRPGKNTGELFF
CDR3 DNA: TGCGCCAGCAGCCTCCGCCCCGGGAAGAACACCGGGGAGCTGTTTTTT

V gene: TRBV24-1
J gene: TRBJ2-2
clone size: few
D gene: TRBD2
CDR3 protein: CATSRGSGGLAGTKTGELFF
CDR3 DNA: TGTGCCACCAGTCGAGGCTCCGGCGGCTTAGCGGGAACCAAAACCGGGGAGCTGTTTTTT

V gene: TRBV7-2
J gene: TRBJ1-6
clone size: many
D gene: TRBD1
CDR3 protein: CASSGTDRANSPLHF
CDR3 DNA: TGTGCCAGCAGTGGAACTGACAGGGCTAATTCACCCCTCCACTTT

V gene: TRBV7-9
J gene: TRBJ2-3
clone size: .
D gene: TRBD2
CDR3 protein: CASPAGVNTDTQYF
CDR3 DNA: TGTGCCAGCCCAGCGGGAGTTAACACAGATACGCAGTATTTT

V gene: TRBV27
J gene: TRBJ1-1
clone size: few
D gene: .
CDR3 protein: CASSTWQTTVPTNPNTEAFF
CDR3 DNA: TGTGCCAGCAGCACATGGCAAACGACAGTACCGACCAATCCGAACACTGAAGCTTTCTTT

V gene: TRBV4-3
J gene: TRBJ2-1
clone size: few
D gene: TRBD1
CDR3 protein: CASSQDRTGGSYNEQFF
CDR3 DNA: TGCGCCAGCAGCCAAGATCGGACAGGCGGTTCCTACAATGAGCAGTTCTTC

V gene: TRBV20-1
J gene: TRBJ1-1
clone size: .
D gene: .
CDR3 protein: CSARDLRPNTEAFF
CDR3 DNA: TGCAGTGCTAGAGATCTGAGACCCAACACTGAAGCTTTCTTT

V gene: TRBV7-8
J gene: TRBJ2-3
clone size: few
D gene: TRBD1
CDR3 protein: CASSLLGTGDPDTQYF
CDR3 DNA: TGTGCCAGCAGCTTATTAGGGACAGGGGACCCAGATACGCAGTATTTT

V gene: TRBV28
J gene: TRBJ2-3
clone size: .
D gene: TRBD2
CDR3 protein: CASSSSIMGTIGGSDTQYF
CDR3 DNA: TGTGCCAGCAGTTCCAGCATCATGGGGACCATCGGGGGGTCAGATACGCAGTATTTT

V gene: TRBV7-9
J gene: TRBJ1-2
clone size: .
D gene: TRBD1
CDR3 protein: CASSKTGGGGYTF
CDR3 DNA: TGTGCCAGCAGCAAAACAGGGGGAGGAGGCTACACCTTC

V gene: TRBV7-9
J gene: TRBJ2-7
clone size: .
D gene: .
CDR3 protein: CASSLEEGSEQYF
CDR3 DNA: TGTGCCAGCAGCTTAGAGGAGGGATCCGAGCAGTACTTC

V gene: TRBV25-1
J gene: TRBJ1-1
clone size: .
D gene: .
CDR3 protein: CASIPGGRDTEAFF
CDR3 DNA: TGTGCCAGCATCCCGGGGGGGAGGGACACTGAAGCTTTCTTT

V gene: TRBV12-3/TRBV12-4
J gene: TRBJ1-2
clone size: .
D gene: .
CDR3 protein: CASSLPASYGYTF
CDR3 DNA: TGTGCCAGCAGTTTACCAGCTTCCTATGGCTACACCTTC

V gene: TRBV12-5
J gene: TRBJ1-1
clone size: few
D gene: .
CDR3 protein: CASGLEGGTEAFF
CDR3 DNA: TGTGCTAGTGGTTTGGAAGGTGGCACTGAAGCTTTCTTT

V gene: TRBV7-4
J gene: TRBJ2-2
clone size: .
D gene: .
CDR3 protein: CASSLAPAGNTGELFF
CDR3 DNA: TGTGCCAGCAGCTTAGCCCCAGCGGGGAACACCGGGGAGCTGTTTTTT

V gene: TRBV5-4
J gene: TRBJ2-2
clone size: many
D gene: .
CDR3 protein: CASAEGSGNTGELFF
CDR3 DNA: TGTGCCAGCGCTGAGGGTAGCGGAAACACCGGGGAGCTGTTTTTT

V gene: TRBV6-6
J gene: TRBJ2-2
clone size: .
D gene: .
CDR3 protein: CASSYSQVTGELFF
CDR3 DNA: TGTGCCAGCAGTTACTCTCAGGTCACCGGGGAGCTGTTTTTT

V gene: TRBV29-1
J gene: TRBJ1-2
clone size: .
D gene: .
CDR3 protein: CSGGGIYGYTF
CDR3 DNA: TGCAGCGGTGGGGGCATTTATGGCTACACCTTC

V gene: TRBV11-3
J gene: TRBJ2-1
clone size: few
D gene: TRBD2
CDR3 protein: CASSYELAGGSEQFF
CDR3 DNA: TGTGCCAGCAGCTATGAACTAGCGGGAGGATCTGAGCAGTTCTTC

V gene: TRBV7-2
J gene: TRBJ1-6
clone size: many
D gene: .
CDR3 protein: CASSLGPYNSPLHF
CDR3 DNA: TGTGCCAGCAGCTTGGGTCCCTATAATTCACCCCTCCACTTT

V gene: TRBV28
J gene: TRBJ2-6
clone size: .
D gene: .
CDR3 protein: CASRRFSGANVLTF
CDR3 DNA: TGTGCCAGCAGGAGGTTCTCTGGGGCCAACGTCCTGACTTTC

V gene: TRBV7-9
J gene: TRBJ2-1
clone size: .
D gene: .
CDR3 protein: CASSLTGWYNEQFF
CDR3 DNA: TGTGCCAGCAGCTTAACAGGGTGGTACAATGAGCAGTTCTTC

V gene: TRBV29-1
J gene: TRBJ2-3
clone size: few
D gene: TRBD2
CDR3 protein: CSVALAGAQISLPTQYF
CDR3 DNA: TGCAGCGTTGCACTAGCGGGGGCACAGATCTCCCTACCTACGCAGTATTTT

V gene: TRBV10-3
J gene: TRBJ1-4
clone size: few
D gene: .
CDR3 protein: CATATDTNEKLFF
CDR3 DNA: TGTGCCACCGCGACAGATACTAATGAAAAACTGTTTTTT

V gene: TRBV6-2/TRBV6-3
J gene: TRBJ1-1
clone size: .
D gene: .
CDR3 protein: CASIRGSNTEAFF
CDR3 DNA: TGTGCCAGCATACGGGGGTCGAACACTGAAGCTTTCTTT

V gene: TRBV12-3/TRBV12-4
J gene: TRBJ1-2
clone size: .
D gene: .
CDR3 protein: CASSFQGTGYTF
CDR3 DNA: TGTGCCAGCAGTTTTCAGGGTACGGGCTACACCTTC

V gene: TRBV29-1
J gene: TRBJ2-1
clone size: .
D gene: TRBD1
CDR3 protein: CSVDRMGVGNEQFF
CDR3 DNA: TGCAGCGTGGACAGGATGGGGGTTGGAAATGAGCAGTTCTTC

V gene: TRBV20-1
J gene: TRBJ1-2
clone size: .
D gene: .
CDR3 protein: CSARARDDYGYTF
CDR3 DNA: TGCAGTGCTAGAGCCAGGGATGACTATGGCTACACCTTC

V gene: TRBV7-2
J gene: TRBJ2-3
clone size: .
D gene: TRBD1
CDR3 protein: CASNLPGQIFTDTQYF
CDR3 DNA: TGTGCCAGCAACTTACCGGGACAGATTTTCACAGATACGCAGTATTTT

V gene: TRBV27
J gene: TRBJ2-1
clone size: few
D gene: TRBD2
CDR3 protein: CASRLAGGYYNEQFF
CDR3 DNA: TGTGCCAGCAGACTAGCGGGAGGGTACTACAATGAGCAGTTCTTC

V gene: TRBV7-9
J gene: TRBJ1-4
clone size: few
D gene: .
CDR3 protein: CASSSDRTLRNEKLFF
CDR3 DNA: TGTGCCAGCAGCAGCGACAGGACTCTGCGCAATGAAAAACTGTTTTTT

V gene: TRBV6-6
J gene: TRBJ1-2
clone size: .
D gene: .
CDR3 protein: CASVEKGPHYGYTF
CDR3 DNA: TGTGCCAGCGTTGAGAAGGGGCCCCACTATGGCTACACCTTC

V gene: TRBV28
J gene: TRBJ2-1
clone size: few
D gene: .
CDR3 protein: CASSPVRLTYNEQFF
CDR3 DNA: TGTGCCAGCAGCCCGGTAAGGCTTACCTACAATGAGCAGTTCTTC